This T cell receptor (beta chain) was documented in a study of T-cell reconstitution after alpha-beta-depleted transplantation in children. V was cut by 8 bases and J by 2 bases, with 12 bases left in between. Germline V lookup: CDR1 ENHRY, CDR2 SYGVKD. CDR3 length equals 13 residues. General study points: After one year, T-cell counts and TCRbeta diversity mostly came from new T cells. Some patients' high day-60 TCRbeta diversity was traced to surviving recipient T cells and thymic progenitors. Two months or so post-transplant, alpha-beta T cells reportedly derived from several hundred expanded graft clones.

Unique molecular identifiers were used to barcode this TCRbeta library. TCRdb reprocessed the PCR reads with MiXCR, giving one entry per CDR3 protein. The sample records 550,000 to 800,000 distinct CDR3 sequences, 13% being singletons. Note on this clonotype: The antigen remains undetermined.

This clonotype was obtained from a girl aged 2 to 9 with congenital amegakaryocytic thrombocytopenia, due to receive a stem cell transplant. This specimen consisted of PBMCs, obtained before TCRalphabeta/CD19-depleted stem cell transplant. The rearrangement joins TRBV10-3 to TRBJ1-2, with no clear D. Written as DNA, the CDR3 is TGTGCCATCGGGGAGCGCACAAACTATGGCTACACCTTC. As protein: CAIGERTNYGYTF.